This T cell receptor beta chain was sequenced during a study of T cells in Graves' hyperthyroidism and ophthalmopathy (dated by TCRdb to 2018 to 2020). For the study in its entirety: Peripheral blood samples were taken at initial diagnosis, before any treatment was given. The 95 to 100 discovery patients were randomly divided into training and test sets at a 7:3 ratio. An independent validation cohort of around 19 hyperthyroidism patients and about 15 patients who later progressed to ophthalmopathy tested prospective prediction of ophthalmopathy. The paper reports TCR Vbeta CDR3 sequencing of over 120 peripheral blood samples: approximately 41 ophthalmopathy, fewer than 85 hyperthyroidism and approximately 17 progressor patients. Once sampling was done, hyperthyroidism patients were given methimazole at a starting dose of 30 mg daily, whereas ophthalmopathy patients were given high-dose intravenous methylprednisolone. In addition, the study compared T-cell repertoires in thyroid tissue and in blood from six Graves' hyperthyroidism patients. TCR V-J signatures able to tell the groups apart were searched for in a discovery cohort of 100 patients, of whom 43 had Graves' ophthalmopathy and around 56 had stable Graves' hyperthyroidism. General study outcomes and caveats: Sample size was not statistically predetermined, and investigators were not blinded to group allocation. In validation, progression to ophthalmopathy was predicted by the model with 70.59% sensitivity and roughly 76% specificity, a median of roughly six months before onset. Blood samples also contained most of the expanded thyroid clonotypes (frequency above 0.001), which suggests that blood repertoires may reflect thyroid immune responses. Ophthalmopathy was separated from stable hyperthyroidism by a 13 V-J signature model, with 85% to 90% sensitivity and about 81% specificity obtained in cross-validation and 80%/75% obtained in testing.

This clonotype was recorded many times. Its recognized antigen is unknown. No base quality values were provided; no much bigger clone lies one nucleotide off. The TCR beta CDR3 regions were amplified from the RNA transcripts. For the first round of RT-PCR on the TCR CDR3, the HTBI primer set was used together with the Qiagen OneStep RT-PCR kit. Libraries were constructed in a second round of multiplex PCR, after which size selection and purification were carried out. Paired-end sequencing of the libraries was performed with 100 bp reads on an Illumina HiSeq2000. The published analysis was carried out like this. SOAPnuke was used to process the raw data, removing reads that contained adapters or uncalled bases, had a mean Phred below 15, or lacked an exact match to the constant primer or identifier. COPE v1.2.5 was used to merge the high-quality paired reads, and each unique nucleotide sequence was defined as a clonotype. MiTCR v1.1 was used to align the clonotypes against IMGT TRBV, TRBD and TRBJ reference segments. Analysis was restricted to V-J combinations with a frequency above 0.0001, which covered about 99% of repertoires. The TCS score was defined as F50 (clonal expansion) divided by E x V (chaos), with BLOSUM62-based TCRdist calculated between CDR3 peptides within each V-J. Welch's t-statistics and random forest reduced fewer than 550 V-J features to around 14, which were used in a naive Bayes classifier (R e1071). The public reads were reprocessed in TCRdb via fastp at Q25 and MiXCR, keeping in-frame beta chains. Identical CDR3 proteins give one entry, which carries the most common genes and DNA. The V and J calls and clone size are TCRdb's, not the authors'. The sample records around 600,000 distinct CDR3 sequences, roughly 15% of which are singletons. About an eighth of the sample goes to the ten largest clones.

Reading the germline V gene gives CDR1 SNHLY and CDR2 FYNNEI. Taken from cysteine to phenylalanine, the CDR3 has 16 residues. Of all the DNA, just the CDR3 is kept, 48 bases in frame from base 1. V ends up 0 bases short and J 9 bases short, with an unmatched junction base count of 3. Ophthalmopathy patients had moderately to severely active disease, Clinical Activity Score of at least 3, NOSPECS grade of at least 4, and duration under 3 months. Exclusion was applied to patients with uncontrolled infections, other autoimmune diseases, pregnancy or lactation. Diagnoses were established on the basis of clinical symptoms, serum thyroxine and TRAb, thyroid ultrasound, and orbital computed tomography. PBMCs were separated from approximately 9.9 ml of fresh peripheral blood using Ficoll-Paque density gradient centrifugation. Total RNA was extracted with Trizol reagent, and quality was checked on an Agilent 2100 Bioanalyzer.

The TCR originated in a woman in her fifties or sixties with Graves' ophthalmopathy. Sequenced: blood. The sequence links TRBV2 to TRBJ2-1, and 15 junction bases match TRBD2. The bases read TGTGCCAGCAGTGAAGCGCAGGGACTAGCGGGAGGTGAGCAGTTCTTC. Translated, it reads CASSEAQGLAGGEQFF.